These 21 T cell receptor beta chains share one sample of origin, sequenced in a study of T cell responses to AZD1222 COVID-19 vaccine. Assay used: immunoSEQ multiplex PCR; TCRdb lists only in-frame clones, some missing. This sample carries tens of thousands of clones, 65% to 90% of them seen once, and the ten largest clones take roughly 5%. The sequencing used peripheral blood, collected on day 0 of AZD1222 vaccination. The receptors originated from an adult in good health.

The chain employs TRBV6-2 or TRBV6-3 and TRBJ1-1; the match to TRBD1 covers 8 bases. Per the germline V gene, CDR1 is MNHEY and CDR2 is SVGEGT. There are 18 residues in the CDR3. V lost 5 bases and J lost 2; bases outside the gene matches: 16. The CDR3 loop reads CASSNRTGFFLLNTEAFF. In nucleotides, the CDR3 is TGTGCCAGCAGTAACCGGACAGGGTTCTTCCTACTAAACACTGAAGCTTTCTTT.

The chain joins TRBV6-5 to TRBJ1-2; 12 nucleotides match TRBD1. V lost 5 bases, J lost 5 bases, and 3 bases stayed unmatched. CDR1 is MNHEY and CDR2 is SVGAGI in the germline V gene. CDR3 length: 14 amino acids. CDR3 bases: TGTGCCAGCAGTCAGGGACAGGGGGCGTATGGCTACACCTTC. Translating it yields CASSQGQGAYGYTF.

This chain's CDR3 is CASSLGGGAYGYTF. DNA of the CDR3: TGTGCCAGCAGCTTGGGCGGCGGCGCCTATGGCTACACCTTC. The chain links TRBV7-2 to TRBJ1-2; D remains ambiguous. The length of the CDR3 is 14 residues. V was cut by 3 bases and J by 4 bases, with 12 bases left in between. Germline CDR1 SGHTA, CDR2 FQGNSA.

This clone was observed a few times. Here the CDR3 reads CASSKVVPGHYDDTEAFF. The CDR3 coding sequence is TGTGCCAGCAGCAAAGTAGTCCCGGGACATTACGACGACACTGAAGCTTTCTTT. The V call is TRBV21-1, the J call TRBJ1-1; the table's D gene call, TRBD1, was not cross checked with the DNA. TRBV21-1 is a listed pseudogene. CDR3 length: 18 amino acids.

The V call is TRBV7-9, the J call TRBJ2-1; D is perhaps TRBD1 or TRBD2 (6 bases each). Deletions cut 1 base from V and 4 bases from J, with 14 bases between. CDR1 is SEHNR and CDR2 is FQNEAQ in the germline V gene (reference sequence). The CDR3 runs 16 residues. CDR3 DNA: TGTGCCAGCAGCTTAGTGAGGGGGGTTCATTACAATGAGCAGTTCTTC. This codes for CASSLVRGVHYNEQFF.

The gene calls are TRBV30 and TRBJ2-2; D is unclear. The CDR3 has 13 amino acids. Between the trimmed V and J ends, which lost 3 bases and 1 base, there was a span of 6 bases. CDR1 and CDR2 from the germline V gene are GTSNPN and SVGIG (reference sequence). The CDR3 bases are TGTGCCTGGAGAGGGCAGAACACCGGGGAGCTGTTTTTT. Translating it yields CAWRGQNTGELFF.

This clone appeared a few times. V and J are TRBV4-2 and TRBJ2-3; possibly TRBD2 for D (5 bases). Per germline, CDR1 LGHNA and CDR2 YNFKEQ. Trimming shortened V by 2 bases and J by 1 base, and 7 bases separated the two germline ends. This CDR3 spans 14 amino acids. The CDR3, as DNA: TGTGCCAGCAGCCAAAGTAGCGGCACAGATACGCAGTATTTT. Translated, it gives CASSQSSGTDTQYF.

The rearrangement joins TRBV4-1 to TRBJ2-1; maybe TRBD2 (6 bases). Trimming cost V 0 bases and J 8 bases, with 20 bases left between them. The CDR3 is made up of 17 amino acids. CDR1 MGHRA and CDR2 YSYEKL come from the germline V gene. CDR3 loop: CASSQDSTGTSLDEQFF. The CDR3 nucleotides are TGCGCCAGCAGCCAAGATTCCACCGGGACTTCCCTCGATGAGCAGTTCTTC.

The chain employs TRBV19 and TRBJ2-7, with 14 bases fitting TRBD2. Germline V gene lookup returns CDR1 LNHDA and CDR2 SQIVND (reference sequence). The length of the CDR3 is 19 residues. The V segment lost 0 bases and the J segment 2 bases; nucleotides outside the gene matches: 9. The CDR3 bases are TGTGCCAGTAGTATAGAGTTCGGACTAGCGGGGGGCGGTACCTACGAGCAGTACTTC. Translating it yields CASSIEFGLAGGGTYEQYF.

CDR3 in amino acids: CASGTGYNEQFF. CDR3 bases: TGTGCCAGCGGGACAGGTTACAATGAGCAGTTCTTC. The genes are TRBV7-9 and TRBJ2-1; 8 bases are a match to TRBD1. Germline assignment: CDR1 SEHNR and CDR2 FQNEAQ (reference sequence). The CDR3 consists of 12 residues. With 8 bases clipped from V and 4 bases from J, the junction kept 1 base outside the gene matches. The variable domain in full, completed from reference TRBV7-9 and TRBJ2-1, reads DTGVSQNPRHKITKRGQNVTFRCDPISEHNRLYWYRQTLGQGPEFLTYFQNEAQLEKSRLLSDRFSAERPKGSFSTLEIQRTEQGDSAMYLCASGTGYNEQFFGPGTRLTVL.

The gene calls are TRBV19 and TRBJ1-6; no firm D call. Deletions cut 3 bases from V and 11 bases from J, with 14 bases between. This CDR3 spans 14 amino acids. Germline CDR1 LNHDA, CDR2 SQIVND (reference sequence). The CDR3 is CASSIKDWGTPLHF. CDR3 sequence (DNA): TGTGCCAGTAGTATTAAAGATTGGGGTACACCCCTCCACTTT.

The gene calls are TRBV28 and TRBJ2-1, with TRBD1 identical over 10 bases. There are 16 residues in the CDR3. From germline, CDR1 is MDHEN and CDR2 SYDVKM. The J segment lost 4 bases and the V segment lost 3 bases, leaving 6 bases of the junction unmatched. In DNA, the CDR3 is TGTGCCAGCAGTTTTTGGGGGACAGGGGCTTACAATGAGCAGTTCTTC. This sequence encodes CASSFWGTGAYNEQFF.

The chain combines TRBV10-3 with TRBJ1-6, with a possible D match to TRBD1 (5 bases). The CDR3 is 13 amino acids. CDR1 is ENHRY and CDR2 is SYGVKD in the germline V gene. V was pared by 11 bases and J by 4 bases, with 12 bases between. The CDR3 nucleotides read TGTGCCGTCCGGGACGGATATAATTCACCCCTCCACTTT. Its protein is CAVRDGYNSPLHF.

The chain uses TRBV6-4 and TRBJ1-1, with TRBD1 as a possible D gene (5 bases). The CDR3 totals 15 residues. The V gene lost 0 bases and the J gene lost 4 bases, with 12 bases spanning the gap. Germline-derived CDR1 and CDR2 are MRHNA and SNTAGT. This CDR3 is CASSDSGTSGTEAFF. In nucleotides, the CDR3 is TGTGCCAGCAGTGACTCCGGGACGAGTGGCACTGAAGCTTTCTTT.

CDR3 DNA: TGTGCCTGGAGTCAGGGTCTGAGGGATTCACCCCTCCACTTT. It translates to CAWSQGLRDSPLHF. The gene calls are TRBV30 and TRBJ1-6; D is perhaps TRBD1 (5 bases). Germline CDR1 reads GTSNPN; CDR2 reads SVGIG (reference sequence). Trimming left V 2 bases short and J 8 bases short, with 13 bases between. The CDR3 is 14 residues long.

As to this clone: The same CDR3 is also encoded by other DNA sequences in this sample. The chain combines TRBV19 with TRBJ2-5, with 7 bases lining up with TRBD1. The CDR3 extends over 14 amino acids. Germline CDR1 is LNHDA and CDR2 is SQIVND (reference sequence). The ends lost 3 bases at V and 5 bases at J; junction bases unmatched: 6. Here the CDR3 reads CASSMNRGRETQYF. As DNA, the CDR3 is TGTGCCAGTAGTATGAACAGGGGCAGGGAGACCCAGTACTTC.

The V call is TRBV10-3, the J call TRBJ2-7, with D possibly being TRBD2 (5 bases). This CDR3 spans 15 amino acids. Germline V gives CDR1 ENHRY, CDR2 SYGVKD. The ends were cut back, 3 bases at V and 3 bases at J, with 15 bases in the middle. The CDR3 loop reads CAISDSTARVYEQYF. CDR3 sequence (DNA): TGTGCCATCAGTGATTCGACTGCGAGGGTCTACGAGCAGTACTTC.

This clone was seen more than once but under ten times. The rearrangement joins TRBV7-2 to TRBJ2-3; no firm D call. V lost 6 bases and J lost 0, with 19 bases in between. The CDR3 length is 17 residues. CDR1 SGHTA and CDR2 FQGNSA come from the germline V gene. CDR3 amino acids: CASSRSGTVVSTDTQYF. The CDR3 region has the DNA TGTGCCAGCAGTCGATCCGGCACGGTTGTTAGCACAGATACGCAGTATTTT.

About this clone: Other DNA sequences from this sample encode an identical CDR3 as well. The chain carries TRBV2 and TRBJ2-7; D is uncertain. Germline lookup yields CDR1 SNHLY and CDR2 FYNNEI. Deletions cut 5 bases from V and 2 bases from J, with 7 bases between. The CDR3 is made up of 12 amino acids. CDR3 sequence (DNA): TGTGCCAGCAGTCGAACGGCCTACGAGCAGTACTTC. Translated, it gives CASSRTAYEQYF.

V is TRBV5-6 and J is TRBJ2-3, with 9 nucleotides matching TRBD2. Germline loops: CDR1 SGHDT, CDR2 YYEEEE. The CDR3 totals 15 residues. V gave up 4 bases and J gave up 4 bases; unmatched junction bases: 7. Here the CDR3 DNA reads TGTGCCAGCAGCCCTTATAGCGGGGGTGCAGATACGCAGTATTTT. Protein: CASSPYSGGADTQYF.

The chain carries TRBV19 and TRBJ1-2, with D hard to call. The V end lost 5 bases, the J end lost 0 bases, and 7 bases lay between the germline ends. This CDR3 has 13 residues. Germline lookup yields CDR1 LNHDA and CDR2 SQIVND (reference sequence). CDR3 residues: CASSLLANYGYTF. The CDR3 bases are TGTGCCAGTAGTCTCTTGGCTAACTATGGCTACACCTTC.